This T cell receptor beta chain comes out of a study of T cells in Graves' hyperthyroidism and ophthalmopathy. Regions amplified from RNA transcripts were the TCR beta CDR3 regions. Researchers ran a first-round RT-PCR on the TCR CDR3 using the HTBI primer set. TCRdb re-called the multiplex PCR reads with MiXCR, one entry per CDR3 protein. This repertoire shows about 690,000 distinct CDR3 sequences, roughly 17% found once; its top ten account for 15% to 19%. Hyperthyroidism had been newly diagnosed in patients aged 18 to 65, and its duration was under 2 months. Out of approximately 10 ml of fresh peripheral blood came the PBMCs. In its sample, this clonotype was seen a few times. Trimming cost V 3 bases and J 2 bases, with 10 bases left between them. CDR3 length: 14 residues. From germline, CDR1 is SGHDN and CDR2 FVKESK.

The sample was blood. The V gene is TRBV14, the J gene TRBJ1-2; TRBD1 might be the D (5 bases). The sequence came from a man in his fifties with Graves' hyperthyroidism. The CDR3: CASSHRDLNYGYTF. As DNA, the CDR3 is TGTGCCAGCAGCCACCGGGACCTGAACTATGGCTACACCTTC.